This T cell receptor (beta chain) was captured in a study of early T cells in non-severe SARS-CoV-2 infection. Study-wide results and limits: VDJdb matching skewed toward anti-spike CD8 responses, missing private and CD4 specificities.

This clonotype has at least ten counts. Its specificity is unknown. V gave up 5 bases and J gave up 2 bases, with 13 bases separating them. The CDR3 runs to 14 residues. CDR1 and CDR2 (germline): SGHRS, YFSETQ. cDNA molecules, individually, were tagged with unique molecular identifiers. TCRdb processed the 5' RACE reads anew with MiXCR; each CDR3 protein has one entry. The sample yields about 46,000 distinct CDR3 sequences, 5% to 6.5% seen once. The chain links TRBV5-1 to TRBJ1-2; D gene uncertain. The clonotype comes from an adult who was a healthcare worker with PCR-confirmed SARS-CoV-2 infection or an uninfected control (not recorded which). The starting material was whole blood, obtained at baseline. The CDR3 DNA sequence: TGCGCCAGCAGACCGGGATCGGGCAACTATGGCTACACCTTC. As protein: CASRPGSGNYGYTF.